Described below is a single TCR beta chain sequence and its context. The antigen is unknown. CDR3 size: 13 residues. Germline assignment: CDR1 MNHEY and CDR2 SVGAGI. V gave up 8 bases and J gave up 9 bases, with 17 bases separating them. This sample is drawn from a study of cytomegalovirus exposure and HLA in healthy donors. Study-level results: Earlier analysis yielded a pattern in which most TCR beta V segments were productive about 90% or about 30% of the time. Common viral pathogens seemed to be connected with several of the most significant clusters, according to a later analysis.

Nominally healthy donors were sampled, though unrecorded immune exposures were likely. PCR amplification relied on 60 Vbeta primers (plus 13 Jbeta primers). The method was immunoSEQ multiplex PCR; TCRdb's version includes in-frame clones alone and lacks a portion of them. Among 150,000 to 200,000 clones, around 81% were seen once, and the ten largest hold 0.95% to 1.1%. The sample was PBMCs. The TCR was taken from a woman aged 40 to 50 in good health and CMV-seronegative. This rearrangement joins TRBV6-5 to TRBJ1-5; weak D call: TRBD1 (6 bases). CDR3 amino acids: CASGNRESVPQHF. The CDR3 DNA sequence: TGTGCCAGCGGGAACAGGGAATCTGTGCCCCAGCATTTT.